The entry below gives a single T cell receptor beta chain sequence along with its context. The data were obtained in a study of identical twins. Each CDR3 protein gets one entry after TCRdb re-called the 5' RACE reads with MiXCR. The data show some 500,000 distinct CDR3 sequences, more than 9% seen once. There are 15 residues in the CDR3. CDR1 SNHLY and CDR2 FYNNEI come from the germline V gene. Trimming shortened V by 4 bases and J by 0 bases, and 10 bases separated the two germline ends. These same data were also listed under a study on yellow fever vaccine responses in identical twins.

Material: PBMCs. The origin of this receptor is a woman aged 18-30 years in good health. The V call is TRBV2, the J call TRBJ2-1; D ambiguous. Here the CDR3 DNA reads TGTGCCAGCAGTGCGGACCAGAGCTCCTACAATGAGCAGTTCTTC. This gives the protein CASSADQSSYNEQFF.